This passage covers 6 T cell receptor beta chains from one sample sequenced in a study of beta chain features in type 1 diabetes. The whole isolated RNA underwent reverse transcription, so sequencing captured expressed TCRB transcripts. The repertoire was sequenced with immunoSEQ multiplex PCR; TCRdb's copy has only in-frame clones and lacks some. Here the sample spans some 220,000 clones, 9.5% to 13% being singletons. The sequencing input was central memory CD4+ T cells from blood. These receptors were taken from a man aged 18-30 years in good health.

This chain links TRBV7-9 with TRBJ2-7, with D possibly TRBD2 on 6 matching bases. The germline V and J ends were trimmed by 5 bases and 3 bases, with 11 bases remaining between them. Looked up from germline, CDR1 is SEHNR and CDR2 is FQNEAQ (reference sequence). This CDR3 has 13 residues. Here the CDR3 reads CASSRDFLYEQYF. The CDR3 region has the DNA TGTGCCAGCAGCCGGGACTTCCTCTACGAGCAGTACTTC.

This clone was seen only a few times. The chain recombines TRBV7-9 with TRBJ1-2; D might be TRBD1 (5 bases). Germline V gives CDR1 SEHNR, CDR2 FQNEAQ (reference sequence). The CDR3 loop spans 12 amino acids. V was clipped by 1 base and J by 7 bases, with 7 bases between them. CDR3 in amino acids: CASSLGQGGYTF. In DNA form, the CDR3 reads TGTGCCAGCAGCTTAGGGCAGGGTGGCTACACCTTC.

This clone was seen ten or more times. The chain joins TRBV7-6 to TRBJ2-1, with D unresolved. From germline, CDR1 is SGHVS and CDR2 FNYEAQ. Trimming removed 0 bases at V and 2 bases at J, with 5 bases between. CDR3 length: 14 amino acids. The DNA for the CDR3 is TGTGCCAGCAGCTTAGCCAGCGCCTACAATGAGCAGTTCTTC. Its translation: CASSLASAYNEQFF.

The chain carries TRBV27 and TRBJ2-5; the D is unclear. V shed 3 bases and J shed 1 base, with 9 bases lying between them. This CDR3 has 14 residues. Germline CDR1 MNHEY, CDR2 SMNVEV (reference sequence). The CDR3 nucleotides read TGTGCCAGCAGTTTCTCGAACGGCCAAGAGACCCAGTACTTC. Translated, it gives CASSFSNGQETQYF.

The chain combines TRBV7-2 with TRBJ2-3, with D unclear. This CDR3 is 13 amino acids long. Trimming shortened V by 7 bases and J by 1 base, and 9 bases separated the two germline ends. In germline, CDR1 is SGHTA, CDR2 FQGNSA. Here the CDR3 reads CASTVGRTDTQYF. In DNA, the CDR3 is TGTGCCAGCACGGTAGGGCGCACAGATACGCAGTATTTT.

This clone showed up just a few times. The chain recombines TRBV5-4 with TRBJ2-1, with 7 nucleotides matching TRBD1. This CDR3 is 15 amino acids long. The ends lost 4 bases at V and 0 bases at J; junction bases unmatched: 4. CDR1 is SGHNT and CDR2 is YYREEE in the germline V gene (reference sequence). The CDR3 coding sequence is TGTGCCAGCAGCCGGGGACAGAACTCCTACAATGAGCAGTTCTTC. As protein: CASSRGQNSYNEQFF.